This entry is about one T cell receptor beta chain. Its specificity is unknown. V shed 5 bases and J 0 bases; nucleotides not matched to a gene: 3. This CDR3 spans 14 amino acids. The germline gives CDR1 SGHNT, CDR2 YENEEA. These data belong to a study of T cells after posttransplantation cyclophosphamide. General study results and limits: Recipient CMV seropositivity and CMV reactivation strongly tracked TRB clonality. Tissue-infiltrating T cells from skin or gut overlapped little with blood T cells.

TCRdb keeps only in-frame clones here, not all; method: immunoSEQ multiplex PCR. The table lists tens of thousands of clones, around 93% of them singletons. Material: PBMCs. The rearrangement uses TRBV11-3 and TRBJ2-7, with 8 bases matching TRBD1. The sequence was collected from a woman younger than 45 in good health and a related stem cell transplant donor. The CDR3 DNA reads TGTGCCAGCAGCCCCACAGGGGGCTCCTACGAGCAGTACTTC. Translating it yields CASSPTGGSYEQYF.